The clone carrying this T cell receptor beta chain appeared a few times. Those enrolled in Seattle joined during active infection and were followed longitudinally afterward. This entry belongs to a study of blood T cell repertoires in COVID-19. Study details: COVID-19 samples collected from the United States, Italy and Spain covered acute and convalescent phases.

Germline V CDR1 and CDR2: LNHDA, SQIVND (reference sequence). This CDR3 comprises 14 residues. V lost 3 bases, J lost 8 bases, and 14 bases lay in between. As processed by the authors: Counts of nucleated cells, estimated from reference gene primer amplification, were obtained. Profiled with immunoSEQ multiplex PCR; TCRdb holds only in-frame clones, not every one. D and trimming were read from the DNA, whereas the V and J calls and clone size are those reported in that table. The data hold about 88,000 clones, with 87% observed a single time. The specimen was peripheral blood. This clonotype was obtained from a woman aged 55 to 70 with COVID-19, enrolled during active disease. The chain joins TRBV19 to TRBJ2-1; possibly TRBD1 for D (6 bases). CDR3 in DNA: TGTGCCAGTAGTATTCAGGGGTATAGAGATGAGCAGTTCTTC. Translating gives CASSIQGYRDEQFF.